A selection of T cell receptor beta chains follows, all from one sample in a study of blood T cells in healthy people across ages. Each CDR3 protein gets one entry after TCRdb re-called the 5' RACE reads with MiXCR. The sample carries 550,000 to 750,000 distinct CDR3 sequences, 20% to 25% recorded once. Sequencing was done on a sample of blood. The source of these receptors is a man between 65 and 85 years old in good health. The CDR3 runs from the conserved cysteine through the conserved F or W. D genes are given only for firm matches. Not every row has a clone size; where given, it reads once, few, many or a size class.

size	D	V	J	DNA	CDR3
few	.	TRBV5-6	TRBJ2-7	TGTGCCAGCAGTCCCCCCCTGCGGCGCCACGAGCAGTACTTC	CASSPPLRRHEQYF
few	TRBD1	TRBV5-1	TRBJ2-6	TGCGCCAGCTCCCATTTGACAGGGGATGTGTATGGGGCCAACGTCCTGACTTTC	CASSHLTGDVYGANVLTF
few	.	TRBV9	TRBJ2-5	TGTGCCAGCAGCGTAACGGGGTCTTTCCAAGAGACCCAGTACTTC	CASSVTGSFQETQYF
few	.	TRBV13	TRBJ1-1	TGTGCCAGCAGCTTACCCCAGGCCCCAAGGGCTGAAGCTTTCTTT	CASSLPQAPRAEAFF
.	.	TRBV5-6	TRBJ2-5	TGTGCCAGCAGTCCCGGGCCCGGGGAGACCCAGTACTTC	CASSPGPGETQYF
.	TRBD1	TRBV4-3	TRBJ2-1	TGCGCCAGCAGCCTGTCGGGACAGGGTGACAATGAGCAGTTCTTC	CASSLSGQGDNEQFF
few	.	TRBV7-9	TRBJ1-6	TGTGCCAGCAGTTATCAGGAAAGCGCTTCACCCCTCCACTTT	CASSYQESASPLHF
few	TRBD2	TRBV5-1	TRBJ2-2	TGCGCCAGCAGCCCCAGGACTAGCGGGAGTAACACCGGGGAGCTGTTTTTT	CASSPRTSGSNTGELFF
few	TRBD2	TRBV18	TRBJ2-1	TGTGCCAGCTCACCGACCGGGACTAGCGGGAGGAATGAGCAGTTCTTC	CASSPTGTSGRNEQFF
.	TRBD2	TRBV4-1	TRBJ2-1	TGCGCCAGCAGCCAGGCTAGCGAACTAGCGGGAGAGGATGAGCAGTTCTTC	CASSQASELAGEDEQFF
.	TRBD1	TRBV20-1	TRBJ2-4	TGCAGTGCTGAACAGGGGCGAGGGGGCAAAAACATTCAGTACTTC	CSAEQGRGGKNIQYF
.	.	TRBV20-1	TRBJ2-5	TGCAGTGCTAGAGATCCAGTAGCACCTAAAGAGACCCAGTACTTC	CSARDPVAPKETQYF
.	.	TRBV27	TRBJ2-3	TGTGCCAGCAGTTTGGGCGCCGTCACAGATACGCAGTATTTT	CASSLGAVTDTQYF
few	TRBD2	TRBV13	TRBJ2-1	TGTGCCAGCAGCTTAGAGGGACTAGCGGGAGGGCCCCATGAGCAGTTCTTC	CASSLEGLAGGPHEQFF
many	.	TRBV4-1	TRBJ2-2	TGCGCCAGCAGCCAAGACGCCTCTTACACCGGGGAGCTGTTTTTT	CASSQDASYTGELFF
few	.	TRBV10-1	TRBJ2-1	TGCGCCAGCAGTCAAGATGGGCATGAGCAGTTCTTC	CASSQDGHEQFF